The clone carrying this T cell receptor beta chain was detected a few times. This sample is part of a study of identical twins. This CDR3 has 15 amino acids. Germline V gives CDR1 ENHRY, CDR2 SYGVKD. Trimming took 0 bases from V and 2 from J, leaving 8 bases between them. A universal primer site was incorporated via template switching, and the cDNA contained unique molecular identifiers. TCRdb reprocessed the 5' RACE reads via MiXCR and lists one record per CDR3 protein. The sample contains 650,000 to 750,000 distinct CDR3 sequences, 21% of which appear only once. Everyone who donated was a healthy Caucasian. These data were likewise used in another study, on T cells expressing NK-cell markers. That source reports: These same clonotypes (in four donors) also led the CD3+CD56-NKG2C+ fraction. Certain NKG2C+ T cell clones were expanded, and their HCMV specificity remained unclear.

The source is a young woman in good health. The chain uses TRBV10-3 and TRBJ2-1; D is undetermined. Material for sequencing was PBMCs. In DNA, the CDR3 is TGTGCCATCAGTGAGTCCTTGGACGCCTACAATGAGCAGTTCTTC. Translating it yields CAISESLDAYNEQFF.